This T cell receptor (beta chain) appears in the sequencing data of a study of OX40 agonist ivuxolimab in advanced cancers. Study details: All patients had ivuxolimab intravenously every 2 weeks at 0.01 to 10 mg/kg.

Generated by immunoSEQ multiplex PCR, the TCRdb table keeps only in-frame clones and is missing some. The sample includes roughly 50,000 clones, roughly 91% of them seen just once. Germline V gene lookup returns CDR1 SGHTA and CDR2 FQGNSA. Trimming shortened V by 2 bases and J by 1 base, and 14 bases separated the two germline ends. The CDR3 is made up of 16 amino acids. Sequenced here: CD4+ or CD8+ T cells sorted from blood, sampled in a trial of the OX40 agonist ivuxolimab. The sequence derives from an adult with an advanced solid tumor such as melanoma, head and neck, liver or kidney cancer. This chain joins TRBV7-2 and TRBJ2-5; the D is unclear. The CDR3 protein is CASSLFSNGPQETQYF. CDR3 nucleotides: TGTGCCAGCAGCTTATTTAGTAATGGACCCCAAGAGACCCAGTACTTC.